Shown below are 23 T cell receptor beta chains from a single sample sequenced in a study of T cells after yellow fever vaccination. TCRdb itself ran the 5' RACE reads through MiXCR, one entry per CDR3 protein. The repertoire holds some 260,000 distinct CDR3 sequences, with around 5.3% as singletons. Sequenced material: CD4+ T cells sorted from PBMCs, taken on the day of the yellow fever booster vaccination. These receptors all stem from a man aged 18 to 30 who received the YFV17D yellow fever vaccine.

This clonotype was detected only a few times. The chain carries TRBV6-1 and TRBJ2-1; 7 bases fit TRBD2. This CDR3 has 11 residues. V was clipped by 11 bases and J by 12 bases; unmatched bases: 10. The germline gives CDR1 MNHNS, CDR2 SASEGT. The CDR3 DNA sequence: TGTGCCTCCTGGGGGGGTAGCGCGCAGTTCTTC. Protein sequence: CASWGGSAQFF.

This clonotype was observed at least ten times. The chain employs TRBV7-2 and TRBJ1-6; TRBD1 aligns across 8 bases. This CDR3 has 17 residues. Germline V gene lookup returns CDR1 SGHTA and CDR2 FQGNSA. V trimming: 6 bases; J trimming: 6 bases; junction bases outside the gene matches: 13. The CDR3 DNA follows: TGTGCCAGCAGTACTCGTTCGACAGGGGACGTTAATTCACCCCTCCACTTT. Protein product: CASSTRSTGDVNSPLHF.

This clonotype was recorded a few times. An end of the junction differs from the germline gene, which may be a read error. The chain employs TRBV12-5 and TRBJ2-7; D is perhaps TRBD2 (5 bases). In germline, CDR1 is LGHNT, CDR2 FRNRAP. CDR3 length equals 12 residues. Here the CDR3 reads CASGSPAGPVDF. The CDR3 DNA reads as TGTGCTAGTGGTTCCCCGGCGGGTCCTGTGGACTTC.

The V call is TRBV3-1, the J call TRBJ1-2, with D possibly matching TRBD1 (6 bases). Trimming took off 1 base at V and 4 bases at J, with 13 bases between the two ends. The CDR3 covers 15 residues. Germline values: CDR1 LGHDT, CDR2 YNNKEL (reference sequence). CDR3 loop: CASSQGGGAGYGYTF. CDR3 bases: TGTGCCAGCAGCCAAGGAGGGGGGGCAGGCTATGGCTACACCTTC.

This clonotype turned up a few times. The V gene is TRBV7-2, the J gene TRBJ2-7, with TRBD2 identical over 7 bases. CDR3 length: 12 residues. Trimming at V came to 8 bases and at J to 1 base, leaving 2 bases not matched to a gene. Germline V gene sequence: CDR1 SGHTA, CDR2 FQGNSA. The CDR3, as DNA: TGTGCCAGCCGGGGGGATTCCTACGAGCAGTACTTC. Protein: CASRGDSYEQYF.

This clonotype was observed a few times. The chain recombines TRBV3-1 with TRBJ2-3, with TRBD2 matching 7 bases. Germline values: CDR1 LGHDT, CDR2 YNNKEL (reference sequence). V shed 4 bases, J shed 6 bases, and the junction held 4 bases outside the gene matches. CDR3 length: 13 amino acids. CDR3 in DNA: TGTGCCAGCAGCCCGCGGGGAGGGGATACGCAGTATTTT. Protein: CASSPRGGDTQYF.

This clonotype was counted between two and nine times. V and J are TRBV15 and TRBJ2-5; weak D call: TRBD1 (6 bases). The CDR3 extends over 14 amino acids. Trimming left V 1 base short and J 3 bases short, with 9 bases between. The germline CDR1 and CDR2 sequences are LNHNV and YYDKDF (reference sequence). This CDR3 reads CATSRGGQKETQYF. The DNA of the CDR3 is TGTGCCACCAGCAGAGGGGGACAAAAAGAGACCCAGTACTTC.

This clonotype was seen more than once but under ten times. This sequence joins TRBV12-3 or TRBV12-4 and TRBJ2-2, with a possible D match to TRBD1 (6 bases). CDR3 length: 15 residues. The V end lost 6 bases, the J end lost 5 bases, and 16 bases lay between the germline ends. The CDR3 nucleotides are TGTGCCAGCAGCGCTCAGGGGCAGGGAACCGGGGAGCTGTTTTTT. Translated: CASSAQGQGTGELFF.

This chain uses TRBV25-1 with TRBJ1-4; a possible D gene is TRBD1 (6 bases). From germline, CDR1 is MGHDK and CDR2 SYGVNS. This CDR3 is built from 15 residues. The V end was cut by 3 bases, the J end by 7 bases, with 15 bases between. This CDR3 is CASSDVRGAGEKLFF. CDR3 DNA: TGTGCCAGCAGTGACGTTCGGGGGGCAGGTGAAAAACTGTTTTTT.

This clonotype was detected a few times. The J gene is TRBJ1-2, the V gene TRBV28; D is perhaps TRBD1 (5 bases). Germline loops: CDR1 MDHEN, CDR2 SYDVKM. Trimming removed 3 bases from V and 10 bases from J, with 12 bases in between. This CDR3 spans 12 amino acids. CDR3 DNA: TGTGCCAGCAGTTTCCAGGGATCGGCCTACACCTTC. Amino acids: CASSFQGSAYTF.

V usage is TRBV28 and J usage is TRBJ1-2; 8 bases are shared with TRBD1. Germline V gives CDR1 MDHEN, CDR2 SYDVKM. There are 18 residues in the CDR3. V shed 6 bases and J 5 bases; nucleotides not matched to a gene: 20. Here the CDR3 reads CASRPLLQDRAQKYGYTF. In DNA, the CDR3 is TGTGCCAGCAGACCTTTACTTCAGGACAGGGCGCAAAAGTATGGCTACACCTTC.

Written as DNA, the CDR3 is TGCAGTGCCCCGAGGAGAGGCTGGGAAGAGACCCAGTACTTC. This translates into CSAPRRGWEETQYF. The chain links TRBV20-1 to TRBJ2-5; D is unresolved. V was pared by 6 bases and J by 3 bases, with 17 bases between. Germline-derived CDR1 and CDR2 are DFQATT and SNEGSKA (reference sequence). This CDR3 has 14 amino acids.

This clonotype has only a few counts. The rearrangement uses TRBV4-3 and TRBJ1-1; 8 bases match TRBD1. The CDR3 contains 12 residues. CDR1 and CDR2 (germline): LGHNA, YSLEER. The V segment lost 1 base and the J segment 10 bases; nucleotides outside the gene matches: 2. CDR3: CASSQGGTGAFF. The CDR3 nucleotides read TGCGCCAGCAGCCAAGGGGGGACAGGAGCTTTCTTT.

Only a few counts were recorded for this clonotype. The genes are TRBV20-1 and TRBJ1-1; D call uncertain. Trimming took 6 bases from V and 2 from J, leaving 19 bases between them. The germline gives CDR1 DFQATT, CDR2 SNEGSKA (reference sequence). CDR3 length: 15 amino acids. The CDR3 region has the DNA TGCAGTGCCCCCAGTGGTGAAGGGTACAACACTGAAGCTTTCTTT. Protein: CSAPSGEGYNTEAFF.

This clonotype was observed a few times. This chain links TRBV6-5 with TRBJ1-5, with 8 bases that match TRBD1. The CDR3 is made up of 16 amino acids. After removal of 6 bases from V and 1 base from J, the junction contained 8 bases not matched to a gene. Germline lookup yields CDR1 MNHEY and CDR2 SVGAGI. The CDR3 DNA reads TGTGCCAGCAGCCGAACCCAGGGGGCAAGCAATCAGCCCCAGCATTTT. Its translation is CASSRTQGASNQPQHF.

This clonotype was observed a handful of times. The gene calls are TRBV28 and TRBJ2-3; no reliable D call. V lost 6 bases and J lost 4, with 20 bases in between. The CDR3 has 16 amino acids. CDR1 MDHEN and CDR2 SYDVKM come from the germline V gene. The CDR3 sequence: CASSRPESPSPDTQYF. Written as DNA, the CDR3 is TGTGCCAGCAGCCGGCCCGAGTCGCCGTCGCCAGATACGCAGTATTTT.

This clonotype was recorded a few times. The V gene is TRBV5-1, the J gene TRBJ2-5, with TRBD2 matching over 11 bases. The ends lost 4 bases at V and 7 bases at J; junction bases unmatched: 6. The germline V gene has CDR1 SGHRS and CDR2 YFSETQ. CDR3 size: 14 residues. The CDR3 loop is CASSLAGGYGTQYF. In nucleotides, the CDR3 is TGCGCCAGCAGCCTAGCGGGGGGCTACGGGACCCAGTACTTC. Looking up the rest from reference TRBV5-1 and TRBJ2-5 gives the full variable domain: KAGVTQTPRYLIKTRGQQVTLSCSPISGHRSVSWYQQTPGQGLQFLFEYFSETQRNKGNFPGRFSGRQFSNSRSEMNVSTLELGDSALYLCASSLAGGYGTQYFGPGTRLLVL.

The chain carries TRBV7-2 and TRBJ2-7, with 11 bases aligning to TRBD2. The germline V gene encodes CDR1 SGHTA and CDR2 FQGNSA. The CDR3 extends over 15 amino acids. V lost 5 bases and J lost 4; bases outside the gene matches: 7. DNA of the CDR3: TGTGCCAGCAGCGTATCTAGCGGGGGGCTGTACGAGCAGTACTTC. Translation: CASSVSSGGLYEQYF. The full variable domain, its missing parts supplied by reference TRBV7-2 and TRBJ2-7, is GAGVSQSPSNKVTEKGKDVELRCDPISGHTALYWYRQSLGQGLEFLIYFQGNSAPDKSGLPSDRFSAERTGGSVSTLTIQRTQQEDSAVYLCASSVSSGGLYEQYFGPGTRLTVT.

V gene TRBV2 combines with J gene TRBJ2-7; D may correspond to TRBD1 or TRBD2 (6 bases each). CDR3 size: 12 residues. Germline lookup yields CDR1 SNHLY and CDR2 FYNNEI. V lost 11 bases to trimming and J lost 2 bases, with 13 bases between them. The CDR3 sequence: CAGGRGAYEQYF. The CDR3 DNA is TGTGCCGGAGGTAGGGGGGCCTACGAGCAGTACTTC.

This clonotype was counted only a few times. CDR3 bases: TGCAGTGCTAGTCCGGGACAGGGGTACCAGCCCCAGCATTTT. It yields the protein CSASPGQGYQPQHF. This chain connects TRBV20-1 to TRBJ1-5; the match to TRBD1 covers 10 bases. Germline V gene sequence: CDR1 DFQATT, CDR2 SNEGSKA (reference sequence). V was clipped by 3 bases and J by 7 bases; unmatched bases: 6. The CDR3 has 14 amino acids.

This clonotype has a handful of counts. The chain carries TRBV11-2 and TRBJ2-7; the match to TRBD2 covers 7 bases. CDR3 length: 13 amino acids. The J segment lost 4 bases and the V segment lost 4 bases, leaving 4 bases of the junction unmatched. Germline V gene data show CDR1 as SGHAT and CDR2 as FQNNGV. For the CDR3, the DNA is TGTGCCAGCAGCTGGGGGGGAGGGTACGAGCAGTACTTC. It specifies CASSWGGGYEQYF.

This clonotype occurred a few times. The CDR3 bases are TGTGCCAGCTCACCACCGGGGACAATTAATGAAAAACTGTTTTTT. Translation gives CASSPPGTINEKLFF. The chain employs TRBV18 and TRBJ1-4; TRBD1 is a possible D gene (6 bases). This CDR3 has 15 residues. Germline CDR1 reads KGHSH; CDR2 reads LQKENI. The V gene lost 0 bases and the J gene lost 4 bases, with 9 bases spanning the gap.

This clonotype was detected ten times or more. This chain links TRBV18 with TRBJ1-4; 7 bases are a match to TRBD1. The CDR3 runs to 16 residues. Germline CDR1 KGHSH, CDR2 LQKENI. Trimming cost V 3 bases and J 5 bases; bases outside gene matches: 9. CDR3 sequence (DNA): TGTGCCAGCTCACCCTCCCCGACAGGGAGGAATGAAAAACTGTTTTTT. Its protein product is CASSPSPTGRNEKLFF.